This T cell receptor (beta chain) was observed in a study of beta chain features in type 1 diabetes. A word on this clone: Its antigen remains unidentified.

Study results and limitations: For Type 1 diabetes patients, all four CD4+ subsets carried TCRB CDR3s that were moderately but significantly shorter.

V lost 5 bases to trimming and J lost 2 bases; unmatched junction nucleotides: 6. The CDR3 is 15 amino acids. CDR1 and CDR2 (germline): SGHTA, FQGTGA. Since all of the isolated RNA was reverse transcribed, expressed TCRB transcripts were what got sequenced. The table came from immunoSEQ multiplex PCR; TCRdb's copy has only in-frame clones and leaves some out. This table holds a few hundred thousand clones, 24% found once. The sequenced sample consisted of naive CD4+ T cells from blood. V gene TRBV7-3 combines with J gene TRBJ2-7; 10 positions match TRBD1. This receptor was taken from a woman between 25 and 40 years old with type 1 diabetes. CDR3 bases: TGTGCCAGCAGCCCCGGGACAGGGGTCCCCTACGAGCAGTACTTC. Translation: CASSPGTGVPYEQYF. The variable domain in full, with the rest retrieved from reference TRBV7-3 and TRBJ2-7, is GAGVSQTPSNKVTEKGKYVELRCDPISGHTALYWYRQSLGQGPEFLIYFQGTGAADDSGLPNDRFFAVRPEGSVSTLKIQRTERGDSAVYLCASSPGTGVPYEQYFGPGTRLTVT.